Here is one TCR beta chain with its context. Its antigen is not known. The CDR3 spans 13 residues. Germline CDR1 MNHNY, CDR2 SVGAGI (reference sequence). V dropped 5 bases and J dropped 5 bases, with 10 bases sitting between them. The sample belongs to a study of vaccination effects on CD4 cells after COVID-19. Some clones are missing from TCRdb's copy, which holds only in-frame ones; the method was immunoSEQ multiplex PCR. Among roughly 59,000 clones listed, around 82% were seen once. CD4+ T cells specific for antigen were expanded with viral peptide pools by the ViraFEST assay before sequencing. Having been cultured for around ten days, the cells underwent CD4+ T cell isolation. Two-dose BNT162b2 or mRNA-1273 vaccination was given to participants. Half the medium was replaced with IL-2 medium on days 3 and 7.

The sample in question was CD4+ T cells from PBMCs cultured with HCoV-OC43 spike peptides, obtained after COVID-19 vaccination. Subset described: HCoV-OC43 spike overlapping peptide pool stimulation. This TCR was sampled from a human donor who received a COVID-19 vaccine. The chain combines TRBV6-6 with TRBJ1-5; D may be TRBD1 (5 bases). The CDR3 region is CASSRQLYQPQHF. The CDR3 DNA follows: TGTGCCAGCAGTCGACAGCTTTATCAGCCCCAGCATTTT.